This T cell receptor beta chain emerged from a study of blood T cell repertoires in COVID-19. With V trimmed by 1 base and J by 7 bases, 7 bases remained unmatched. The germline CDR1 and CDR2 sequences are SGHDT and YYEEEE. The CDR3 is 15 residues long. The data were produced by immunoSEQ multiplex PCR, yet TCRdb's version contains in-frame clones alone and is incomplete. The table includes 240,000 or so clones, around 86% detected once. The sequence was collected from a woman aged 60-75 years with active or convalescent COVID-19. J is TRBJ2-4 and V is TRBV5-6; TRBD1 aligns across 8 bases. Sequences were obtained from peripheral blood. CDR3 nucleotide sequence: TGTGCCAGCAGCTTGAAACAGGGGGATAGGAACATTCAGTACTTC. It codes for CASSLKQGDRNIQYF.